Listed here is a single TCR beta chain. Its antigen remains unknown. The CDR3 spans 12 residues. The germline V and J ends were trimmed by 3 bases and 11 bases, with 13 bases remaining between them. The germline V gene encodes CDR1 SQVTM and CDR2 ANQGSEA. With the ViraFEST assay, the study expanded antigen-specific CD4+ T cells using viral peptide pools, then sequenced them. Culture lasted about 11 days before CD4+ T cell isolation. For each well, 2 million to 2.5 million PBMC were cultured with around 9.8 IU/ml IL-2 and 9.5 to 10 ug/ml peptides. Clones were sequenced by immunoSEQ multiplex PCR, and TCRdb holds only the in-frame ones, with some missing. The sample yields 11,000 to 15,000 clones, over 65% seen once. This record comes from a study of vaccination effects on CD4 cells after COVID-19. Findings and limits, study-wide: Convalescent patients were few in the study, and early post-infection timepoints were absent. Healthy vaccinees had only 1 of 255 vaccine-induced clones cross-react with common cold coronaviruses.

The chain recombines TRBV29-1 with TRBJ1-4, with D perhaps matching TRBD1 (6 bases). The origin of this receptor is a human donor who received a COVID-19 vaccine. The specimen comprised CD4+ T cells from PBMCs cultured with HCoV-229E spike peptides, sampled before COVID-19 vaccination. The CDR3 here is CSVDRGDRKLFF. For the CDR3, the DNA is TGCAGCGTTGATAGGGGGGATCGGAAACTGTTTTTT.